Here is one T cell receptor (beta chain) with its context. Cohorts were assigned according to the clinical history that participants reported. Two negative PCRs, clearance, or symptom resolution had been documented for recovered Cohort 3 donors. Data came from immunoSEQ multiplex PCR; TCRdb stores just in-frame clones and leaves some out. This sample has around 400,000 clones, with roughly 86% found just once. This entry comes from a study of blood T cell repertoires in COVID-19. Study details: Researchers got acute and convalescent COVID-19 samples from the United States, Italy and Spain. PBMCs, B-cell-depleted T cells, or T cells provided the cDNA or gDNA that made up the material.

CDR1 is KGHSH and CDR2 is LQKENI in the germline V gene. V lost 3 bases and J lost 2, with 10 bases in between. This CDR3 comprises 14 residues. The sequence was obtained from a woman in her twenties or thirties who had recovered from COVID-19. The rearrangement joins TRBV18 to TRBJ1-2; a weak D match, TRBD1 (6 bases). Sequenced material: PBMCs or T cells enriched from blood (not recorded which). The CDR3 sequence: CASSPQGWNYGYTF. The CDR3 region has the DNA TGTGCCAGCTCACCCCAGGGGTGGAACTATGGCTACACCTTC.